These T cell receptor beta chains were read from a single sample in a study of T cell repertoires in cytomegalovirus infection. TCRdb analysed the reads with MiXCR anew, one entry per CDR3 protein. The sample lists hundreds of thousands of distinct CDR3 sequences, roughly 12% occurring once. Source material: PBMCs. The receptors were sampled from a human donor in good health (CMV status not recorded). Some clones in this sample may be carry-over from other donors' samples. CDR3s include the opening cysteine and the closing phenylalanine or tryptophan. A D gene is named only where the DNA matches it firmly. Clone size, where shown, is once, few, many, or a class for clones that have expanded.

J: TRBJ2-1
V: TRBV19
size: few
D: TRBD2
DNA: TGTGCCAGTAGTATATCTAGCGGGAACCACAATGAGCAGTTCTTC
CDR3: CASSISSGNHNEQFF

J: TRBJ2-6
V: TRBV9
size: many
D: -
DNA: TGTGCCAGCAGCGTAGCCCACTCTGGGGCCAACGTCCTGACTTTC
CDR3: CASSVAHSGANVLTF

J: TRBJ1-1
V: TRBV13
size: once
D: -
DNA: TGTGCCAGCAGCCCGGCCCCCCCGGGGACTGAAGCTTTCTTT
CDR3: CASSPAPPGTEAFF

J: TRBJ1-2
V: TRBV28
size: -
D: -
DNA: TGTGCCAGCAGTTTAATACGGATCTATGGCTACACCTTC
CDR3: CASSLIRIYGYTF

J: TRBJ1-5
V: TRBV5-4
size: -
D: -
DNA: TGTGCCATCCCTGTAGGGGGGCAAGAGAATCAGCCCCAGCATTTT
CDR3: CAIPVGGQENQPQHF

J: TRBJ1-2
V: TRBV2
size: many
D: TRBD1
DNA: TGTGCCGGTACAGGGGGCGCGAATGGCTACACCTTC
CDR3: CAGTGGANGYTF

J: TRBJ2-7
V: TRBV7-2
size: many
D: TRBD2
DNA: TGTGCCAGCAGCTCCCCTAGGGCTAGCGGGAGGGCCTACGAGCAGTACTTC
CDR3: CASSSPRASGRAYEQYF

J: TRBJ2-1
V: TRBV6-6
size: many
D: TRBD1
DNA: TGTGCCAGCAGAAACTCGGCAGGGGGCGGATGGCGGTCCTCCTACAATGAGCAGTTCTTC
CDR3: CASRNSAGGGWRSSYNEQFF

J: TRBJ2-1
V: TRBV12-3/TRBV12-4
size: many
D: -
DNA: TGTGCCAGCAAGACAGGCCGACGGACACACAATGAGCAGTTCTTC
CDR3: CASKTGRRTHNEQFF

J: TRBJ2-1
V: TRBV7-8
size: many
D: TRBD2
DNA: TGTGCCAGCAGCGGTTTAGCGGGAAACCTCTACAATGAGCAGTTCTTC
CDR3: CASSGLAGNLYNEQFF

J: TRBJ2-7
V: TRBV7-9
size: few
D: -
DNA: TGTGCCAGCAGCCATACGAGGGGACGTGGTTACGAGCAGTACTTC
CDR3: CASSHTRGRGYEQYF

J: TRBJ2-3
V: TRBV27
size: many
D: -
DNA: TGTGCCAGCAGTTTTCAGGACGTGACAAGCACAGATACGCAGTATTTT
CDR3: CASSFQDVTSTDTQYF

J: TRBJ2-7
V: TRBV6-2/TRBV6-3
size: many
D: -
DNA: TGTGCCAGCAGTTACTCATACCCCCCAGGGAGCTCCTACGAGCAGTACTTC
CDR3: CASSYSYPPGSSYEQYF

J: TRBJ2-1
V: TRBV9
size: many
D: TRBD1
DNA: TGTGCCAGCAGCGTAGACCCGACAGGGGCCCTGAACAATGAGCAGTTCTTC
CDR3: CASSVDPTGALNNEQFF

J: TRBJ1-1
V: TRBV19
size: many
D: -
DNA: TGTGCCAGTAGCAAAAATTGGGGTAACACTGAAGCTTTCTTT
CDR3: CASSKNWGNTEAFF

J: TRBJ1-2
V: TRBV5-6
size: many
D: -
DNA: TGTGCCAGCAGCTTCATGGGTCTCAACTATGGCTACACCTTC
CDR3: CASSFMGLNYGYTF

J: TRBJ1-2
V: TRBV6-1
size: many
D: TRBD1
DNA: TGTGCCAGCAGCCGGGACAGGGCTAACTATGGCTACACCTTC
CDR3: CASSRDRANYGYTF

J: TRBJ1-5
V: TRBV6-6
size: many
D: TRBD1
DNA: TGTGCCAGCAGGAATAGGGGGCGCGGGATTTGGCAGCCCCAGCATTTT
CDR3: CASRNRGRGIWQPQHF

J: TRBJ1-1
V: TRBV7-3
size: many
D: -
DNA: TGTGCCAGCAGCCCCGCCACAGGGATGAACACTGAAGCTTTCTTT
CDR3: CASSPATGMNTEAFF

J: TRBJ1-2
V: TRBV12-3/TRBV12-4
size: few
D: -
DNA: TGTGCCAGCAGTTCAGGGGCGGACTATGGCTACACCTTC
CDR3: CASSSGADYGYTF

J: TRBJ2-7
V: TRBV20-1
size: -
D: TRBD2
DNA: TGCAGTGCTAGGGGGACTAGCGGGAGTTTCTACGAGCAGTACTTC
CDR3: CSARGTSGSFYEQYF

J: TRBJ2-1
V: TRBV7-4
size: -
D: -
DNA: -
CDR3: CASPLSGPGSYNEQFF

J: TRBJ1-5
V: TRBV20-1
size: few
D: -
DNA: TGCAGTGCTAGAGATAGGAATGAGCCCCAGCATTTT
CDR3: CSARDRNEPQHF

J: TRBJ2-1
V: TRBV3-1
size: -
D: TRBD2
DNA: TGTGCCAGCAGCCGACTAGCTGGCAATGAGCAGTTCTTC
CDR3: CASSRLAGNEQFF

J: TRBJ2-5
V: TRBV7-2
size: many
D: -
DNA: TGTGCCAGCAGCTTAGCGGGTGGGCGTCCCGTGAGGGCCCAGTACTTC
CDR3: CASSLAGGRPVRAQYF

J: TRBJ2-5
V: TRBV18
size: few
D: TRBD1
DNA: TGTGCCAGCTCACCGTTGGGACAGGAAGTCCAAGAGACCCAGTACTTC
CDR3: CASSPLGQEVQETQYF

J: TRBJ2-1
V: TRBV7-2
size: many
D: -
DNA: TGTGCCAGCAGCTCCGGATTCAATGAGCAGTTCTTC
CDR3: CASSSGFNEQFF

J: TRBJ2-5
V: TRBV4-1
size: few
D: TRBD1
DNA: TGCGCCAGCAGCCATCCGGGACAGGGGGAAATAGAGACCCAGTACTTC
CDR3: CASSHPGQGEIETQYF